Below are 5 T cell receptor beta chains sequenced from a single sample in a study of blood T cell repertoires in COVID-19. The assay was immunoSEQ multiplex PCR, and TCRdb's table has in-frame clones only and misses some. The table includes roughly 140,000 clones, nearly 85% detected once. The sequencing sample was made of PBMCs or T cells enriched from blood (not recorded which). These receptors were obtained from a man in his forties or fifties in a cohort exposed to, infected with or recovered from COVID-19 (not recorded which).

The J gene is TRBJ1-3, the V gene TRBV12-5; 8 bases agree with TRBD1. The CDR3 has 17 amino acids. V shed 0 bases and J 1 base; nucleotides not matched to a gene: 5. Germline loops: CDR1 LGHNT, CDR2 FRNRAP. For the CDR3, the DNA is TGTGCTAGTGGTTTGGTAGGGACAGGCCTTTCTGGAAACACCATATATTTT. Translation: CASGLVGTGLSGNTIYF.

The J gene is TRBJ1-1, the V gene TRBV7-9; 9 bases are a match to TRBD1. Trimming at V came to 0 bases and at J to 0 bases, leaving 8 bases not matched to a gene. Germline loops: CDR1 SEHNR, CDR2 FQNEAQ (reference sequence). The CDR3 consists of 18 residues. CDR3 in DNA: TGTGCCAGCAGCTTAGCGATCGGGACAGGGATCATGAACACTGAAGCTTTCTTT. Encoded protein: CASSLAIGTGIMNTEAFF.

This clone was detected once. This chain uses TRBV27 with TRBJ2-3, with D uncertain. Trimming cost V 6 bases and J 1 base, with 11 bases left between them. This CDR3 is built from 14 residues. Germline V gene sequence: CDR1 MNHEY, CDR2 SMNVEV (reference sequence). The DNA for the CDR3 is TGTGCCAGCAGGTGGCAGGTCGGCACAGATACGCAGTATTTT. Its translation: CASRWQVGTDTQYF.

The rearrangement joins TRBV5-1 to TRBJ2-3; 7 bases are shared with TRBD2. This CDR3 is 14 amino acids long. V shed 3 bases, J shed 1 base, and the junction held 2 bases outside the gene matches. Germline values: CDR1 SGHRS, CDR2 YFSETQ. The CDR3 is CASSSGGRTDTQYF. In DNA, the CDR3 is TGCGCCAGCAGCTCGGGGGGTCGCACAGATACGCAGTATTTT.

The CDR3 spells CASSSPRPSQETQYF. The CDR3 DNA is TGTGCCAGCAGTTCCCCTAGGCCGTCCCAAGAGACCCAGTACTTC. The rearrangement uses TRBV28 and TRBJ2-5; no firm D call. This CDR3 is built from 15 residues. Trimming pared 4 bases from V and 1 base from J, leaving 13 bases between. Germline CDR1 and CDR2: MDHEN and SYDVKM.